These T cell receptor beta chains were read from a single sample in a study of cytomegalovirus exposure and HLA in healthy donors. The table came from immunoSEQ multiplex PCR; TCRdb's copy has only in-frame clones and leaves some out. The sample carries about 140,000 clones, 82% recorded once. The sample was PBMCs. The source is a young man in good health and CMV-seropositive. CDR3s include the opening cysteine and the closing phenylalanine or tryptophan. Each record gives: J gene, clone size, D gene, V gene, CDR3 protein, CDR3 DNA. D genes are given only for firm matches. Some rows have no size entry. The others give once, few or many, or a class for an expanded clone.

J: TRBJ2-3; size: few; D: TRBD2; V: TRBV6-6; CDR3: CASSPGLVSTDTQYF; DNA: TGTGCCAGCAGCCCGGGACTAGTAAGCACAGATACGCAGTATTTT
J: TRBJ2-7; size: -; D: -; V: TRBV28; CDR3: CASSPVGGSYEQYF; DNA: TGTGCCAGCAGTCCTGTAGGCGGCTCCTACGAGCAGTACTTC
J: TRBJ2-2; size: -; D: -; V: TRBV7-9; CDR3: CASSLNEGGAPLDTGELFF; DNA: TGTGCCAGCAGCCTTAACGAGGGGGGGGCCCCTTTGGACACCGGGGAGCTGTTTTTT
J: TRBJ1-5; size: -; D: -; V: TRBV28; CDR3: CASSQRQYSNQPQHF; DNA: TGTGCCAGCAGTCAGCGGCAATATAGCAATCAGCCCCAGCATTTT
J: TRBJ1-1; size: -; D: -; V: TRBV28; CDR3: CATSLNTEAFF; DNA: TGTGCCACGTCCCTGAACACTGAAGCTTTCTTT
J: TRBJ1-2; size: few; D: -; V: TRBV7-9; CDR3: CSSSFSSYGYTF; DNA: TGTTCCAGCAGCTTCTCTTCTTATGGCTACACCTTC
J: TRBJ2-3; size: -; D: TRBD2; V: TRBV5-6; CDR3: CASGSSWTSGGGTDTQYF; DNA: TGTGCCAGCGGATCCTCCTGGACTAGCGGGGGGGGGACAGATACGCAGTATTTT
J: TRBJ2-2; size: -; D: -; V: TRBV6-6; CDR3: CASSYGEGELFF; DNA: TGTGCCAGCAGTTACGGGGAGGGGGAGCTGTTTTTT
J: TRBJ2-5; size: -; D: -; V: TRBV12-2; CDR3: CASRLVPTSGVRETQYF; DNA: TGTGCAAGTCGCTTAGTGCCGACTAGCGGGGTGAGGGAGACCCAGTACTTC
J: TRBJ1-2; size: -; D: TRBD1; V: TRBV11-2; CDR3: CASSYGQGTGEGYTF; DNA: TGTGCCAGCAGCTACGGACAGGGGACAGGCGAGGGCTACACCTTC
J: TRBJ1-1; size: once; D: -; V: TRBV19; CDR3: CASSTTGTVEAFF; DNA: TGTGCCAGTAGTACCACTGGGACTGTAGAAGCTTTCTTT
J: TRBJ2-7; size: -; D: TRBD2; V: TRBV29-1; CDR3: CSVDARGGREQYF; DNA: TGCAGCGTTGACGCCCGGGGGGGTCGGGAGCAGTACTTC
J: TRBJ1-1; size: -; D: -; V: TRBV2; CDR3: CASSEAGGFGTEAFF; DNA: TGTGCCAGCAGTGAAGCCGGGGGGTTTGGCACTGAAGCTTTCTTT
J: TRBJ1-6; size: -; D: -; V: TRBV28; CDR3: CATRGGGTYNSPLHF; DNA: TGTGCCACCCGGGGAGGAGGGACCTATAATTCACCCCTCCACTTT
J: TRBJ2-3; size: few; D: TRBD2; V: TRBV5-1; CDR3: CASSFGGGAADTQYF; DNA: TGCGCCAGCAGCTTTGGCGGGGGGGCGGCAGATACGCAGTATTTT
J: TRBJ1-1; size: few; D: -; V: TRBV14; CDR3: CASSEGSRATEAFF; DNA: TGTGCCAGCAGCGAAGGATCGAGGGCCACTGAAGCTTTCTTT
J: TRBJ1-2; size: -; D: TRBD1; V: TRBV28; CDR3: CASSLDRDRRYTF; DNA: TGTGCCAGCAGCTTGGACAGGGACCGACGCTACACCTTC